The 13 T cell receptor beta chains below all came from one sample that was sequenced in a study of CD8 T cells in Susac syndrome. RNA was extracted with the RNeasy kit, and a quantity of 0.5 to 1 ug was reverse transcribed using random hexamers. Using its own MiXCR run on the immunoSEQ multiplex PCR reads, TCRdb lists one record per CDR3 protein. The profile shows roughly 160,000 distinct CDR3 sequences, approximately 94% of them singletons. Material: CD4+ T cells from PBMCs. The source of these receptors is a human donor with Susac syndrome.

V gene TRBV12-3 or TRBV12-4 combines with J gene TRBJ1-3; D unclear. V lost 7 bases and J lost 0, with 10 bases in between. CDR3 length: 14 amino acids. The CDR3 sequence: CASNIGSSGNTIYF. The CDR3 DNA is TGTGCCAGCAACATAGGGAGCTCTGGAAACACCATATATTTT.

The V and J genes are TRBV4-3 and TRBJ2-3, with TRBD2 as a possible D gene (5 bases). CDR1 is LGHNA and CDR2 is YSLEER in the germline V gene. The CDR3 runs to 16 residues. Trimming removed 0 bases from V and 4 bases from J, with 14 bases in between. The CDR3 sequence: CASSQDSAAAADTQYF. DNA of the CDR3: TGCGCCAGCAGCCAAGATTCAGCGGCGGCCGCAGATACGCAGTATTTT.

CDR3 DNA sequence: TGTGCCAGCAGTTTTGGTGGGAGGGATGAGCAGTTCTTC. Protein: CASSFGGRDEQFF. This rearrangement joins TRBV12-3 or TRBV12-4 to TRBJ2-1, with TRBD2 matching over 7 bases. V gave up 3 bases and J gave up 8 bases; unmatched junction bases: 4. This CDR3 has 13 amino acids.

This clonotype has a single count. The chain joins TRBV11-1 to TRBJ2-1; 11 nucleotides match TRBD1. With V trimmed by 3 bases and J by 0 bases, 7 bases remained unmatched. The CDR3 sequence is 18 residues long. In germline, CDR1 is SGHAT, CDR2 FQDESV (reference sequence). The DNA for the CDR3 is TGTGCCAGCAGCTTCGGACAGGGGGCATCGGGCTCCTACAATGAGCAGTTCTTC. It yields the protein CASSFGQGASGSYNEQFF.

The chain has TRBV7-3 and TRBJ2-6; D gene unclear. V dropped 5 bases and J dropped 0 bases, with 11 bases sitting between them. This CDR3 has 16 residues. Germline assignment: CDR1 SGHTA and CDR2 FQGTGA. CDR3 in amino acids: CASSPGPSSGANVLTF. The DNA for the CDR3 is TGTGCCAGCAGCCCAGGACCGAGCTCTGGGGCCAACGTCCTGACTTTC.

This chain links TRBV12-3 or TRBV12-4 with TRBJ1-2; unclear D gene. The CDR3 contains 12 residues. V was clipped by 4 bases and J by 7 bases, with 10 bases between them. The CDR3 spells CASSSPSRGYTF. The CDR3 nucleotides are TGTGCCAGCAGTTCACCGTCGCGTGGCTACACCTTC.

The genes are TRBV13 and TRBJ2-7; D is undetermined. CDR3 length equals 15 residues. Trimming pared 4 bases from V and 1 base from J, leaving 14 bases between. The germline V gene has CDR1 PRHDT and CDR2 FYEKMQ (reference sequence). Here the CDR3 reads CASSSRASVSYEQYF. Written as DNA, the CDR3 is TGTGCCAGCAGCTCCCGGGCCTCAGTATCCTACGAGCAGTACTTC.

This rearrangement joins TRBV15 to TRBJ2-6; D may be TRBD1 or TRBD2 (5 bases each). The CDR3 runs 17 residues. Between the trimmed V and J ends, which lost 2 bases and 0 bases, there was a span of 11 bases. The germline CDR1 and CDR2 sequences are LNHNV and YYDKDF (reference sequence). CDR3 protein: CATSRRRDASGANVLTF. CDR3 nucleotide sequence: TGTGCCACCAGCAGACGCCGGGACGCCTCTGGGGCCAACGTCCTGACTTTC. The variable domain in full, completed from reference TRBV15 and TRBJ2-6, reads DAMVIQNPRYQVTQFGKPVTLSCSQTLNHNVMYWYQQKSSQAPKLLFHYYDKDFNNEADTPDNFQSRRPNTSFCFLDIRSPGLGDTAMYLCATSRRRDASGANVLTFGAGSRLTVL.

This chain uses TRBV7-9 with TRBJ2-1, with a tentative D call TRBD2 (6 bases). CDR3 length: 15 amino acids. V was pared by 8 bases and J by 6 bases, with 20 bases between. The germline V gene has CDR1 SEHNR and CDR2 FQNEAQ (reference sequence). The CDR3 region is CASAPYSAGTNEQFF. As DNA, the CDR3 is TGTGCCAGCGCGCCGTATTCGGCGGGAACCAATGAGCAGTTCTTC.

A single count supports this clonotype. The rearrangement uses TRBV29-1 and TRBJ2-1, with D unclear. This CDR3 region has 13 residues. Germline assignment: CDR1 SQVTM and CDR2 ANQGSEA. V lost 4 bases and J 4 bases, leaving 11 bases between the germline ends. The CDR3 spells CSVAMVSYNEQFF. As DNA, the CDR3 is TGCAGCGTTGCAATGGTGTCTTACAATGAGCAGTTCTTC.

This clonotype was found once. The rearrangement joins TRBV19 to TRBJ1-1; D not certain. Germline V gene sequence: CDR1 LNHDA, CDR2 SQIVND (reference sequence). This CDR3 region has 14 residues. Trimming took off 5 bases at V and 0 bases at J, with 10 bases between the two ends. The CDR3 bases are TGTGCCAGTAGTGTTCAGACCATGAACACTGAAGCTTTCTTT. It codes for CASSVQTMNTEAFF.

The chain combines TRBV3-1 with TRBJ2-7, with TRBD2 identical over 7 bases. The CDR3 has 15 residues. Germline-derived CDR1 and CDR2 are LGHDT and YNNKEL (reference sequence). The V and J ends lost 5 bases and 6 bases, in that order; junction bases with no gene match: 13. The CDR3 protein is CASSARSPGGSEQYF. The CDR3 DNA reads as TGTGCCAGCAGCGCAAGAAGCCCGGGGGGTAGCGAGCAGTACTTC.

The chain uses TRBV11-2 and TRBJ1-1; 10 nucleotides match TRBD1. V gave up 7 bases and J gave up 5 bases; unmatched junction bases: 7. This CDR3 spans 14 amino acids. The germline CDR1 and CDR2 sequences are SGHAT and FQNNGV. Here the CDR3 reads CASTGQGVGTEAFF. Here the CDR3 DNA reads TGTGCCAGCACTGGACAGGGGGTTGGAACTGAAGCTTTCTTT.